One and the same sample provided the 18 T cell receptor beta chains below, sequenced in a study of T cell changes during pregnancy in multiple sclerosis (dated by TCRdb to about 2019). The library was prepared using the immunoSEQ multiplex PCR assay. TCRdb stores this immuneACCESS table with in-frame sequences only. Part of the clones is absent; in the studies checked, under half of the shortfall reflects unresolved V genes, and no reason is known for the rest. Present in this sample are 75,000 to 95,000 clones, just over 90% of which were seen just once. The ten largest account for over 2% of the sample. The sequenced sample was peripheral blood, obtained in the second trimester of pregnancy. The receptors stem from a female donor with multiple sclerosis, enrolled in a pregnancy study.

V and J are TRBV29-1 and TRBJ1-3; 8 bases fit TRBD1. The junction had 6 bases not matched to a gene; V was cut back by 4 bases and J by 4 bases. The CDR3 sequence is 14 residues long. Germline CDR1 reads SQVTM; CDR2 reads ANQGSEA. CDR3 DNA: TGCAGCGTTGGATCCGGGACAGGAGGAAACACCATATATTTT. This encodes CSVGSGTGGNTIYF.

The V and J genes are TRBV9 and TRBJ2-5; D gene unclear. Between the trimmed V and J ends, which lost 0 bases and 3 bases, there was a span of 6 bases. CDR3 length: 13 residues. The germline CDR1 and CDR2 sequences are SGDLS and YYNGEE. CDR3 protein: CASSVGSEETQYF. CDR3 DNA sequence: TGTGCCAGCAGCGTAGGTTCGGAAGAGACCCAGTACTTC.

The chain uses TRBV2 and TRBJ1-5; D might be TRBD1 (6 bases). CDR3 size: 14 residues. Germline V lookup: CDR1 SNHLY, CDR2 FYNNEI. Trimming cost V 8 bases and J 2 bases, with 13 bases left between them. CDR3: CASHWTAGNQPQHF. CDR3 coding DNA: TGTGCCAGCCACTGGACAGCCGGCAATCAGCCCCAGCATTTT.

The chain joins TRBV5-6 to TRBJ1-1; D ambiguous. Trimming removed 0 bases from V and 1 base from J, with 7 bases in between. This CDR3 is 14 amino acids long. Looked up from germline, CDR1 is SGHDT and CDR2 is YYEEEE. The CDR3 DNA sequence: TGTGCCAGCAGCTTGGATGCGGGGAACACTGAAGCTTTCTTT. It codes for CASSLDAGNTEAFF.

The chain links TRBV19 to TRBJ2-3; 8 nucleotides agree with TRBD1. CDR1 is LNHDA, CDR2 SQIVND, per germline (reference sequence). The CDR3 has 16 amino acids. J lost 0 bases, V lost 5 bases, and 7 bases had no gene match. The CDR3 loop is CASSRRTGTSTDTQYF. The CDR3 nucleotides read TGTGCCAGTAGTCGCAGGACAGGGACGAGCACAGATACGCAGTATTTT.

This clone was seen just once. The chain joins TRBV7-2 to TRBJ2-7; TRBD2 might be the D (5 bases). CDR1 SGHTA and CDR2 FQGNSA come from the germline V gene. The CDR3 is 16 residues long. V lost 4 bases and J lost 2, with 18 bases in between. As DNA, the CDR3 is TGTGCCAGCAGCTCGCCTCCGAGGGTAGTCCCCTACGAGCAGTACTTC. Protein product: CASSSPPRVVPYEQYF.

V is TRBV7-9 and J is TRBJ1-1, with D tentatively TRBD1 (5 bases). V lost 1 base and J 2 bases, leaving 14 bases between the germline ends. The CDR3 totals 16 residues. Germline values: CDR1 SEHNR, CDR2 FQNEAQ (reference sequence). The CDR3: CASSLVGQGSNTEAFF. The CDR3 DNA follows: TGTGCCAGCAGCTTAGTGGGGCAGGGTTCAAACACTGAAGCTTTCTTT. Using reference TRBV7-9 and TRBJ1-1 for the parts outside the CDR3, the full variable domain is DTGVSQNPRHKITKRGQNVTFRCDPISEHNRLYWYRQTLGQGPEFLTYFQNEAQLEKSRLLSDRFSAERPKGSFSTLEIQRTEQGDSAMYLCASSLVGQGSNTEAFFGQGTRLTVV.

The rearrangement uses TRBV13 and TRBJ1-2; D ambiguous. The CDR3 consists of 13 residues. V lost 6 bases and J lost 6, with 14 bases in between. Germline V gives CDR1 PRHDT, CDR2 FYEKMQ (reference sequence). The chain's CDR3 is CASRVGMRDGYTF. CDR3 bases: TGTGCCAGCAGGGTCGGGATGAGAGATGGCTACACCTTC. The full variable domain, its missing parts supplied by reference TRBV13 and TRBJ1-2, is AAGVIQSPRHLIKEKRETATLKCYPIPRHDTVYWYQQGPGQDPQFLISFYEKMQSDKGSIPDRFSAQQFSDYHSELNMSSLELGDSALYFCASRVGMRDGYTFGSGTRLTVV.

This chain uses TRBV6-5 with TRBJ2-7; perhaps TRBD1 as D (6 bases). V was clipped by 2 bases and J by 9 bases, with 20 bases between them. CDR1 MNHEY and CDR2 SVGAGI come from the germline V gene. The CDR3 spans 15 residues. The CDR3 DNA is TGTGCCAGCAGTTACGGGAATCGGGACACCTCCGGGCAGTACTTC. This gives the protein CASSYGNRDTSGQYF.

CDR3 sequence reads: CATRSGGRAGETQYF. Written as DNA, the CDR3 is TGTGCCACCAGGTCTGGCGGGAGGGCCGGGGAGACCCAGTACTTC. This rearrangement joins TRBV15 to TRBJ2-5, with TRBD2 matching over 9 bases. The CDR3 spans 15 residues. J was trimmed by 5 bases and V by 6 bases; bases with no gene match: 10. CDR1 is LNHNV and CDR2 is YYDKDF in the germline V gene (reference sequence). Full variable domain (rest looked up from reference TRBV15 and TRBJ2-5): DAMVIQNPRYQVTQFGKPVTLSCSQTLNHNVMYWYQQKSSQAPKLLFHYYDKDFNNEADTPDNFQSRRPNTSFCFLDIRSPGLGDTAMYLCATRSGGRAGETQYFGPGTRLLVL.

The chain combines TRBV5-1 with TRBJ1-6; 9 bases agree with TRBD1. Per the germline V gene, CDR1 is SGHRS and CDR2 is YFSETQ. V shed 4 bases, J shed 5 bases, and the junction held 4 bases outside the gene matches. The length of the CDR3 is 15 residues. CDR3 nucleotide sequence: TGCGCCAGCAGCCCTCGGACAGGGGATAATTCACCCCTCCACTTT. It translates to CASSPRTGDNSPLHF.

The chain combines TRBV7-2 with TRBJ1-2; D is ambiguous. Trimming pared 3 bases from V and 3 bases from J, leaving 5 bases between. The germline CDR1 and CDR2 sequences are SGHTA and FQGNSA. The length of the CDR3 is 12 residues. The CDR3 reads CASSLSDYGYTF. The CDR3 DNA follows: TGTGCCAGCAGCTTGTCCGACTATGGCTACACCTTC.

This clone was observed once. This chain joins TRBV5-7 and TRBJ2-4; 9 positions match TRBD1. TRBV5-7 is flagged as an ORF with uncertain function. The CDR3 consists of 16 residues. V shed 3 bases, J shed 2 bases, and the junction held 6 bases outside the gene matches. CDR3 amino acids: CASSSTGGLTKNIQYF. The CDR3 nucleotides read TGTGCCAGCAGCTCAACAGGGGGCCTAACCAAAAACATTCAGTACTTC.

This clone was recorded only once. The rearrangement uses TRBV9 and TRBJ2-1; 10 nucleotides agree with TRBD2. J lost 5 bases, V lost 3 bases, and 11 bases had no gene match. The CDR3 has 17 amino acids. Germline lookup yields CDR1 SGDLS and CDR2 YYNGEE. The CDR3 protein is CASSANLLAGSHNEQFF. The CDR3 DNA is TGTGCCAGCAGCGCAAATTTACTAGCGGGGAGTCACAATGAGCAGTTCTTC. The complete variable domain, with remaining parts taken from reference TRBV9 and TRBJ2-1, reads DSGVTQTPKHLITATGQRVTLRCSPRSGDLSVYWYQQSLDQGLQFLIQYYNGEERAKGNILERFSAQQFPDLHSELNLSSLELGDSALYFCASSANLLAGSHNEQFFGPGTRLTVL.

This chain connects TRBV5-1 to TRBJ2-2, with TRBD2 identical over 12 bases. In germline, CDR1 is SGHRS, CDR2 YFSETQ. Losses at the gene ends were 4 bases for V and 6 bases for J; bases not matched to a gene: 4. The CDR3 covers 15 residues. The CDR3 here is CASSLLAGGSGELFF. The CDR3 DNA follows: TGCGCCAGCAGCCTACTAGCGGGAGGCTCCGGGGAGCTGTTTTTT.

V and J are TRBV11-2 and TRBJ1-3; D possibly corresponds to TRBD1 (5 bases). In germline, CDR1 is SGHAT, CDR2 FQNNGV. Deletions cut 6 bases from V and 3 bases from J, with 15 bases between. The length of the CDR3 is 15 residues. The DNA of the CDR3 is TGTGCCAGCAGACCCGGGGGGTTCGTTGGAAACACCATATATTTT. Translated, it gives CASRPGGFVGNTIYF.

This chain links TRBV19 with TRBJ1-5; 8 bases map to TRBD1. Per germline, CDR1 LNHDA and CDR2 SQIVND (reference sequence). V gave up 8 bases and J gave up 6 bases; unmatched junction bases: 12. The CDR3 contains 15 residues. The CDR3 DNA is TGTGCCAGTCACGACTTAGACAGGGGAGGTCAGCCCCAGCATTTT. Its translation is CASHDLDRGGQPQHF.

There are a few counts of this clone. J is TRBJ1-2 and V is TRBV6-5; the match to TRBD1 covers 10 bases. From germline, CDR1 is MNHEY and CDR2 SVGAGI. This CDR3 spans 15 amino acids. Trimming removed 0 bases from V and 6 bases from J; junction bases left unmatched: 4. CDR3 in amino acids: CASSYSTGTGDGYTF. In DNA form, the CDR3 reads TGTGCCAGCAGTTACTCGACAGGGACAGGGGATGGCTACACCTTC.